Sequencing of this T cell receptor beta chain was carried out in a study of kidney transplant recipient with SARS-CoV-2 infection. Turning to this clonotype: Possible read error: a much larger clone is one base away.

TCRdb redid the calling of the reads with MiXCR, one entry per CDR3 protein. The repertoire consists of roughly 230,000 distinct CDR3 sequences, with 25% to 30% occurring once and the leading ten covering more than 6.5%. This TCR derives from a young adult male patient who had COVID-19 and was a kidney transplant recipient. Some T cells may trace back to the graft donor. The material was a blood sample, obtained at baseline and on roughly day 110 from a kidney transplant recipient.

CDR3 in DNA: TGTGCCAGCAATCCGGACAGGGAAGATCAGCCCCAGCATTTT. Translated, it gives CASNPDREDQPQHF. V gene TRBV6-6 combines with J gene TRBJ1-5; TRBD1 aligns across 8 bases. The CDR3 length is 14 residues. The trim removed 7 bases at V and 5 bases at J, leaving 7 bases unmatched. Germline values: CDR1 MNHNY, CDR2 SVGAGI (reference sequence).